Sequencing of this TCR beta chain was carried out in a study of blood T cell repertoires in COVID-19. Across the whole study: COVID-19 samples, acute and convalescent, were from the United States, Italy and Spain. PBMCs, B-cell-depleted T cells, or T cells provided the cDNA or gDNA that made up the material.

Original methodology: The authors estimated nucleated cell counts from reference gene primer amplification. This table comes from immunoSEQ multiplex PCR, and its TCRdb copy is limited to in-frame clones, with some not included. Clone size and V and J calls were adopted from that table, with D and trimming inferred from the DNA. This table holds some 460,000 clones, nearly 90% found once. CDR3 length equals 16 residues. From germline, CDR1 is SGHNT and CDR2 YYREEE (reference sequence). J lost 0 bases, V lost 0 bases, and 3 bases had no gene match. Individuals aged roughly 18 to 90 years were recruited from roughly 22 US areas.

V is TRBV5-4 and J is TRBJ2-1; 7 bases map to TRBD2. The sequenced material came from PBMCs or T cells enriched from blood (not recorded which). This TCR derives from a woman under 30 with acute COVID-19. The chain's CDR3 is CASSLASGSSYNEQFF. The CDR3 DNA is TGTGCCAGCAGCTTGGCTAGCGGCAGCTCCTACAATGAGCAGTTCTTC. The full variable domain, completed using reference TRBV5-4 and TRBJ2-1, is ETGVTQSPTHLIKTRGQQVTLRCSSQSGHNTVSWYQQALGQGPQFIFQYYREEENGRGNFPPRFSGLQFPNYSSELNVNALELDDSALYLCASSLASGSSYNEQFFGPGTRLTVL.